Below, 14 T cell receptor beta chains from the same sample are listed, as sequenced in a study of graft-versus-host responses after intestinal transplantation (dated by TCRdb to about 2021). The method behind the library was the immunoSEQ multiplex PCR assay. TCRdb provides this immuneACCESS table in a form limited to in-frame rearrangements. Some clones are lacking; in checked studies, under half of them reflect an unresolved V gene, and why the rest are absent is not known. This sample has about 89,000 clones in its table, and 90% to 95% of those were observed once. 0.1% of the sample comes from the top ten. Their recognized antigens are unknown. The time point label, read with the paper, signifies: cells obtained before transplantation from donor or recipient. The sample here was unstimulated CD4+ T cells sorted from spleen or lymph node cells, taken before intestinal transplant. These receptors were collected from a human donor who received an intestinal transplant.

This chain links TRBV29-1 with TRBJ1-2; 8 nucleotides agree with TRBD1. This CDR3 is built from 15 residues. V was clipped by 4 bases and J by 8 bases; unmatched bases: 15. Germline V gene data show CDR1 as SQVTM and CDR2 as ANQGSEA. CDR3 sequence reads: CSVVPPGQGIGGYTF. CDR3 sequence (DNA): TGCAGCGTTGTACCCCCAGGACAGGGAATAGGAGGCTACACCTTC.

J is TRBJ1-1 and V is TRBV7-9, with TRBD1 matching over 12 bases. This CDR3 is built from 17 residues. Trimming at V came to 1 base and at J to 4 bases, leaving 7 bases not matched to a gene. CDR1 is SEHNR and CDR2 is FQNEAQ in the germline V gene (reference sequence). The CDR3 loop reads CASSLGRDRGLFTEAFF. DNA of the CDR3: TGTGCCAGCAGCTTAGGTAGGGACAGGGGGCTTTTCACTGAAGCTTTCTTT.

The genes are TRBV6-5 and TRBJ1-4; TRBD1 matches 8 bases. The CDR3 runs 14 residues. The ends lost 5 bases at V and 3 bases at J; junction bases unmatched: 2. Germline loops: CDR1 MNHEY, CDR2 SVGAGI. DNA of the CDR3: TGTGCCAGCAGTGACAGGGGTTCTAATGAAAAACTGTTTTTT. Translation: CASSDRGSNEKLFF.

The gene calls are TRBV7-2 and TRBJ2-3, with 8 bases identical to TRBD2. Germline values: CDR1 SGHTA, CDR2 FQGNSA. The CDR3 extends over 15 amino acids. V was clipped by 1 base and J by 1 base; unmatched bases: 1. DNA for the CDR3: TGTGCCAGCAGCTTAGACGGGGGGGGCACAGATACGCAGTATTTT. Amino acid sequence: CASSLDGGGTDTQYF.

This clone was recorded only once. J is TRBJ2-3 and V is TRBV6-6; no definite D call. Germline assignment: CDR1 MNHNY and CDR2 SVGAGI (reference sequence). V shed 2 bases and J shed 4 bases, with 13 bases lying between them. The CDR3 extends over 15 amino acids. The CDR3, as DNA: TGTGCCAGCAGTTACAGCCAGGTGGTGCCAGATACGCAGTATTTT. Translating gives CASSYSQVVPDTQYF.

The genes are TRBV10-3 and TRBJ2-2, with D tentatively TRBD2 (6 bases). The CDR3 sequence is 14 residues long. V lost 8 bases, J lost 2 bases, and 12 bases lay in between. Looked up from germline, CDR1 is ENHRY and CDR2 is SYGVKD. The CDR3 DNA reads TGTGCCATCTCCCCTAGCGTAAACACCGGGGAGCTGTTTTTT. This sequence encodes CAISPSVNTGELFF.

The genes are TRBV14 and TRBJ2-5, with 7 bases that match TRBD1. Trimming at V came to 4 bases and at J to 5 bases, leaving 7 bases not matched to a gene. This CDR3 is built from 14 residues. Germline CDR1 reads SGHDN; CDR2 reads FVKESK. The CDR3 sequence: CASSRKQGWETQYF. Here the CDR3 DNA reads TGTGCCAGCAGCCGCAAACAGGGGTGGGAGACCCAGTACTTC.

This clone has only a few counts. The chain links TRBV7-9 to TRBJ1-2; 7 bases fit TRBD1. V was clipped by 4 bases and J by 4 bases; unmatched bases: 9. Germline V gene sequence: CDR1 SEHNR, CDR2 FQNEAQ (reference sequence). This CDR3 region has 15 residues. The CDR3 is CASSSSLGTVYGYTF. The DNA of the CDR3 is TGTGCCAGCAGCTCATCACTAGGGACAGTCTATGGCTACACCTTC.

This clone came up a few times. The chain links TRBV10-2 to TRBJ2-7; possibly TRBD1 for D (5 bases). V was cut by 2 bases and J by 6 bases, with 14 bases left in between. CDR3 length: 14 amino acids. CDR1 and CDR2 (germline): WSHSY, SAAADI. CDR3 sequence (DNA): TGCGCCAGCAGTGAGGCAGGGTACGATTTCGAGCAGTACTTC. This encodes CASSEAGYDFEQYF.

The chain's CDR3 is CASSLVMFSEQFF. In nucleotides, the CDR3 is TGTGCCAGCAGCTTAGTGATGTTCAGTGAGCAGTTCTTC. This chain links TRBV7-9 with TRBJ2-1; D gene uncertain. CDR1 and CDR2 from the germline V gene are SEHNR and FQNEAQ (reference sequence). CDR3 size: 13 residues. V dropped 1 base and J dropped 9 bases, with 10 bases sitting between them.

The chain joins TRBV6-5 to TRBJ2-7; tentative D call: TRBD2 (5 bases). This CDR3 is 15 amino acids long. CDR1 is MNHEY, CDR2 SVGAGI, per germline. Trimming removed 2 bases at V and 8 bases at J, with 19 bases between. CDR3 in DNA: TGTGCCAGCAGTTACGCCACGGGCGGGCTTTCCAAGCAGTACTTC. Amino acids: CASSYATGGLSKQYF.

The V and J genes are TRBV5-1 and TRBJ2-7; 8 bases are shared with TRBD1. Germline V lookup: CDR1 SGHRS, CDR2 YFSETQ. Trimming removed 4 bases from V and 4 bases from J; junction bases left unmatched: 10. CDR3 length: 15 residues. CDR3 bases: TGCGCCAGCAGCCAAACAGGGGGAATCGTGTACGAGCAGTACTTC. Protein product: CASSQTGGIVYEQYF.

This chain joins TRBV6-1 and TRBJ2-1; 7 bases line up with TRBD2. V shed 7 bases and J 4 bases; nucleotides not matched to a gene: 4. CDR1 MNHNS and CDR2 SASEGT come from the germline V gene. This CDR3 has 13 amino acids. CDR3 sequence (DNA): TGTGCCAGCAAGGCTAGCGGATACAATGAGCAGTTCTTC. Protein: CASKASGYNEQFF.

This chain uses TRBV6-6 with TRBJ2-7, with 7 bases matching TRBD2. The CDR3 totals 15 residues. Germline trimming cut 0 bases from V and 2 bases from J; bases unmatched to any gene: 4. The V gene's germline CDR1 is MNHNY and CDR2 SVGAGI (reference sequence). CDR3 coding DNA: TGTGCCAGCAGTTACTCCGGGGGGTTGACCTACGAGCAGTACTTC. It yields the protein CASSYSGGLTYEQYF.